By sample fraction, the clone carrying this T cell receptor (beta chain) is medium-sized. This record comes from a study of spatial heterogeneity in lung cancer. On the study more broadly: There were consistently more beta-chain sequences detected than alpha-chain sequences. The mean occurrence of each unique TCR and UMI combination in raw reads exceeded eight.

On each TCR cDNA molecule, a unique molecular identifier was present. MiXCR, run by TCRdb on the 5' RACE reads, gives a single entry per CDR3 protein. The table includes approximately 6,900 distinct CDR3 sequences, around 4% detected once. The sample's time point: sample taken at primary tumor resection. Unsorted whole RNA samples from tumor, nontumor lung or frozen PBMC were sequenced. The donor group consisted of roughly 70 patients who had untreated, early-stage non-small cell lung cancer. The receptor was derived from a female donor with early-stage non-small cell lung cancer. Sample: normal lung tissue next to the tumor, taken at surgery.

The CDR3 protein is CASSTRQGGDTQYF. The CDR3 DNA reads TGTGCCAGCAGCACGCGACAGGGAGGAGATACGCAGTATTTT. The chain has TRBV7-9 and TRBJ2-3, with D perhaps TRBD1 (7 bases). The V end was cut by 5 bases, the J end by 5 bases, with 14 bases between. From germline, CDR1 is SEHNR and CDR2 FQNEAQ (reference sequence). This CDR3 has 14 amino acids. The full variable domain, rest sourced from reference TRBV7-9 and TRBJ2-3, is DTGVSQNPRHKITKRGQNVTFRCDPISEHNRLYWYRQTLGQGPEFLTYFQNEAQLEKSRLLSDRFSAERPKGSFSTLEIQRTEQGDSAMYLCASSTRQGGDTQYFGPGTRLTVL.